This TCR beta chain is from a study of blood T cell repertoires in COVID-19. Study summary: T cells, B-cell-depleted T cells, or PBMCs supplied cDNA or gDNA.

Using immunoSEQ multiplex PCR, the repertoire was profiled, and TCRdb retains in-frame clones only, with some absent. The table shows a few hundred thousand clones, with around 90% occurring only once. This clone has only one observation. Germline CDR1 is SGHRS and CDR2 is YFSETQ. With 3 bases clipped from V and 5 bases from J, the junction kept 8 bases outside the gene matches. This CDR3 region has 16 residues. Source material: peripheral blood. The chain carries TRBV5-1 and TRBJ2-2; 9 nucleotides line up with TRBD1. This TCR derives from a woman in her thirties or forties who had recovered from COVID-19. CDR3 in DNA: TGCGCCAGCAGCTCCGGGGGAGGACAGGGGACCGGGGAGCTGTTTTTT. Translating it yields CASSSGGGQGTGELFF.